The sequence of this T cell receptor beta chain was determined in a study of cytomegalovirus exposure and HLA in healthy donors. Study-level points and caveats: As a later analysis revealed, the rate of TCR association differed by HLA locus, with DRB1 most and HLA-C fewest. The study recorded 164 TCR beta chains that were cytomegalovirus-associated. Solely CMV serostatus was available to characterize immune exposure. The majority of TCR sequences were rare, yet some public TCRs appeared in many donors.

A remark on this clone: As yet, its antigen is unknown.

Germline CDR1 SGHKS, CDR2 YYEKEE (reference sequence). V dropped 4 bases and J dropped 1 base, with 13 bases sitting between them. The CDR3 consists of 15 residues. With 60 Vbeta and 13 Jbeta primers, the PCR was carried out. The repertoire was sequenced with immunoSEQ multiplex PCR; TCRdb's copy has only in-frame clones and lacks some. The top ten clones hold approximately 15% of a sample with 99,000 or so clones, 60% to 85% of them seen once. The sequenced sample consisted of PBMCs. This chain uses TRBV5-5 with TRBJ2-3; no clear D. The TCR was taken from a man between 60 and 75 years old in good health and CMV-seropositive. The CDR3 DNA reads TGTGCCAGCAGCCCCACCGGCGGCGGCACAGATACGCAGTATTTT. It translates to CASSPTGGGTDTQYF.